A selection of T cell receptor beta chains follows, all from one sample in a study of blood T cell repertoires in COVID-19. The protocol was immunoSEQ multiplex PCR, while the TCRdb copy is restricted to in-frame clones and leaves out a portion. Here the sample spans approximately 300,000 clones, about nine tenths being singletons. Sequences were obtained from peripheral blood. Source of these receptors: a woman aged 25 to 39 with COVID-19, enrolled during active disease. Each CDR3 is given with its conserved first and last residue. D genes are given only for firm matches. Clone size is given for some rows only: seen once, a few or many times, or a class if the clone is expanded.

TRBJ1-2,-,TRBV6-6,once,TGTGCCAGCAGACGGGGGGCGGAACCTTACTATGGCTACACCTTC,CASRRGAEPYYGYTF
TRBJ2-4,TRBD1,TRBV4-1,-,TGCGCCAGCAGTCGCGCAGGGGGAGACATTCAGTACTTC,CASSRAGGDIQYF
TRBJ2-5,TRBD2,TRBV15,-,TGTGCCACCAGCCTAGCGGGAAAGGCGGGGGAGACCCAGTACTTC,CATSLAGKAGETQYF
TRBJ2-5,-,TRBV5-6,-,TGTGCCAGCAGCTTGGAAGCCCAAGAGACCCAGTACTTC,CASSLEAQETQYF
TRBJ2-3,TRBD2,TRBV2,-,TGTGCCAGCAGGCCGGGACTAGGGGGGGATACGCAGTATTTT,CASRPGLGGDTQYF
TRBJ2-3,-,TRBV5-1,-,TGCGCCAGCAGCTTGGAAGGAAGCGGTAGCACAGATACGCAGTATTTT,CASSLEGSGSTDTQYF
TRBJ2-1,TRBD2,TRBV9,-,TGTGCCAGCAGCGTAGTAGGACTAGCGGGAGTTAGTGAGCAGTTCTTC,CASSVVGLAGVSEQFF
TRBJ1-6,TRBD1,TRBV5-4,-,TGTGCCAGCAGCTCGGGACAGAGCAGCTCCTATAATTCACCCCTCCACTTT,CASSSGQSSSYNSPLHF
TRBJ2-6,TRBD1,TRBV27,-,TGTGCCAGCAGCGGACAGGGGGCGGAAGGGGCCAACGTCCTGACTTTC,CASSGQGAEGANVLTF
TRBJ1-3,TRBD1,TRBV10-3,-,TGTGCCACTTCGACAGGGGGTGGAAACACCATATATTTT,CATSTGGGNTIYF
TRBJ2-5,TRBD2,TRBV7-2,-,TGTGCCAGCAGCTTAGTTAGGACTAGCGCGCAAGAGACCCAGTACTTC,CASSLVRTSAQETQYF
TRBJ2-7,-,TRBV6-5,-,TGTGCCAGCAACAGGTTGGGAGAGCAGTACTTC,CASNRLGEQYF
TRBJ1-6,-,TRBV6-6,-,TGTGCCAGCAGTTACACCTGGGCCCCCAATTCACCCCTCCACTTT,CASSYTWAPNSPLHF
TRBJ1-5,TRBD1,TRBV6-5,-,TGTGCCAGCAGCAGGACAGGGGTGGGTCAGCCCCAGCATTTT,CASSRTGVGQPQHF
TRBJ2-6,-,TRBV4-2,-,TGTGCCAGCACGTACGCGGGGTTTGGGGCCAACGTCCTGACTTTC,CASTYAGFGANVLTF
TRBJ1-3,-,TRBV2,few,TGTGCCAGCAGCGACAGGCCGGCCCCTGGAAACACCATATATTTT,CASSDRPAPGNTIYF
TRBJ1-1,-,TRBV28,-,TGTGCCAGCAGTTCGACTCGGCCTGAAGCTTTCTTT,CASSSTRPEAFF
TRBJ2-1,TRBD2,TRBV4-3,once,TGCGCCAGCAGCCAGGATACCCCTGGACTAGCGGGAGGGCCTGCGTACAATGAGCAGTTCTTC,CASSQDTPGLAGGPAYNEQFF
TRBJ2-7,-,TRBV7-3,-,TGTGCCAGCAGCCAAGGCGGTAGCTCCTACGAGCAGTACTTC,CASSQGGSSYEQYF
TRBJ2-5,-,TRBV2,-,TGTGCCAGCAGTGTTAGTGGGAGGGGGAATAAGACCCAGTACTTC,CASSVSGRGNKTQYF
TRBJ2-1,TRBD2,TRBV2,-,TGTGCCAGCAGCCTCCCCGGACTAGCTGAATACAATGAGCAGTTCTTC,CASSLPGLAEYNEQFF
TRBJ1-4,-,TRBV3-1/TRBV3-2,-,TGTGCCAGCAGCCAAGAAGGGGAACTGTTTTTT,CASSQEGELFF
TRBJ1-3,TRBD1,TRBV5-1,-,TGCGCCAGCAGCCTGGGACAGCCACTCTCTGGAAACACCATATATTTT,CASSLGQPLSGNTIYF
TRBJ2-3,-,TRBV3-1/TRBV3-2,once,TGTGCCAGCAGCCAAGATATGAGTACAGATACGCAGTATTTT,CASSQDMSTDTQYF
TRBJ2-7,TRBD2,TRBV4-1,-,TGCGCCAGCAGCCAAGCGGATAGCGGGGTTGCTACCTACGAGCAGTACTTC,CASSQADSGVATYEQYF
TRBJ2-3,TRBD1,TRBV20-1,-,TGCAGTGCTCTACAGGGGCATACGCAGTATTTT,CSALQGHTQYF
TRBJ2-2,-,TRBV19,-,TGTGCCAGTAGTAGGGCCACCGGGGAGCTGTTTTTT,CASSRATGELFF
TRBJ2-3,-,TRBV6-5,-,TGTGCCAGCAGCCGCGAAGCGGCTAGCACAGATACGCAGTATTTT,CASSREAASTDTQYF
TRBJ2-1,TRBD2,TRBV13,few,TGTGCCAGCAGCCCCACTAGCGGGAGGAGGGATGAGCAGTTCTTC,CASSPTSGRRDEQFF
TRBJ1-2,-,TRBV28,few,TGTGCCAGCAGTTCACAGGGTAGGTATGGCTACACCTTC,CASSSQGRYGYTF
TRBJ2-5,TRBD1,TRBV9,-,TGTGCCAGCAGCGATGGCGACCGGGACAGGTTAGAGACCCAGTACTTC,CASSDGDRDRLETQYF
TRBJ1-5,-,TRBV5-8,once,TGTGCCAGCAGCTTGAAGGGGGGGCAGCCCCAGCATTTT,CASSLKGGQPQHF
TRBJ2-7,-,TRBV12-3/TRBV12-4,-,TGTGCCAGCAGTTATCGGTACCGCGAGCAGTACTTC,CASSYRYREQYF
TRBJ1-5,TRBD1,TRBV11-2,-,TGTGCCAGCAGCGCAACAGGGGAGAGCAATCAGCCCCAGCATTTT,CASSATGESNQPQHF
TRBJ1-1,TRBD1,TRBV18,once,TGTGCCAGCTCGGTTCGGACAGGGGTGGTTGAAGCTTTCTTT,CASSVRTGVVEAFF
TRBJ1-1,TRBD1,TRBV5-1,many,TGCGCCAGCAGCCGGACAGGGGACGACACTGAAGCTTTCTTT,CASSRTGDDTEAFF
TRBJ1-5,-,TRBV10-3,few,TGTGCCATCAGTGAGGGTCGAGAAAGGGGTCAGCCCCAGCATTTT,CAISEGRERGQPQHF
TRBJ2-2,-,TRBV4-1,-,TGCGCCAGCAGCCAACCTCGGGGGGCGTTGTCGAACACCGGGGAGCTGTTTTTT,CASSQPRGALSNTGELFF
TRBJ2-1,-,TRBV7-3,-,TGTGCCAGCAGCTCAGGGGGGGAGCAGTTCTTC,CASSSGGEQFF
TRBJ1-5,-,TRBV4-1,-,TGCGCCAGCAGCCAAGCGGGGTGGATTAATCAGCCCCAGCATTTT,CASSQAGWINQPQHF
TRBJ2-7,TRBD1,TRBV27,-,TGTGCCAGCAGTTTAGGACAGGGAGGCTACGAGCAGTACTTC,CASSLGQGGYEQYF
TRBJ1-3,-,TRBV11-2,-,TGTGCCAGCAGCTTTCCAGGTGCTGGAAACACCATATATTTT,CASSFPGAGNTIYF
TRBJ1-6,-,TRBV30,-,TGTGCCTGGAGTGGCGACGCCAGGGCGTCCTATAATTCACCCCTCCACTTT,CAWSGDARASYNSPLHF
TRBJ1-4,TRBD1,TRBV5-4,once,TGTGCCAGCAGCGCACCGGGACAGGGTCCGGAAAAACTGTTTTTT,CASSAPGQGPEKLFF
TRBJ1-1,TRBD1,TRBV27,-,TGTGCCAGCAGACTACAGGGGACCACTGAAGCTTTCTTT,CASRLQGTTEAFF
TRBJ2-7,TRBD1,TRBV5-6,-,TGTGCCAGCAGAGACAGGGGGAGCTACGAGCAGTACTTC,CASRDRGSYEQYF